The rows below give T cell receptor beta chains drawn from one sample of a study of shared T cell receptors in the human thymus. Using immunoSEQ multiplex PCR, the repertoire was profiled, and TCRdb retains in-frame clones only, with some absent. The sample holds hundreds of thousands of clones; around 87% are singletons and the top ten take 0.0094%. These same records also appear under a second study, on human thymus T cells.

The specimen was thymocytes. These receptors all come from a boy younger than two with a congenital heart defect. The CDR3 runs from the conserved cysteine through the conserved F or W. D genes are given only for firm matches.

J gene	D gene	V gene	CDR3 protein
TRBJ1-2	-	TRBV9	CASSVGQGGSQVYGYTF
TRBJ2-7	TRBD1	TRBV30	CAWRGGGPQGAKYEQYF
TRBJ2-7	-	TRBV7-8	CASSHHRDTHYEQYF
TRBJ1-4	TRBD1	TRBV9	CASSVEALTGKHNEKLFF
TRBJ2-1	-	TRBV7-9	CASSLGRKFF
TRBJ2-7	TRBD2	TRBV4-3	CASSQERLAQSSYEQYF
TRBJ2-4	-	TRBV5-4	CASSPSLAKNIQYF
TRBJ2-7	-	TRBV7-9	CASSLGASYEQYF
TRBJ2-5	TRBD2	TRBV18	CASSAGTSGLQETQYF
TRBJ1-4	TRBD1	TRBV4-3	CASSQAGRGGTANEKLFF
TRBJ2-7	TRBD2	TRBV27	CASGRGGWKSYEQYF
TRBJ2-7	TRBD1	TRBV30	CAWIPGQGSYEQYF
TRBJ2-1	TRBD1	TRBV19	CASSIIQSRGYNEQFF
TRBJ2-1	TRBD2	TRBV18	CASSPPAGLAIGEQFF
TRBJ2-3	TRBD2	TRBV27	CASTVHSGGYTDTQYF
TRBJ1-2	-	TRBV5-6	CASSLADSYGYTF
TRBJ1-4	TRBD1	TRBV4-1	CASSQPVGQVGEKLFF
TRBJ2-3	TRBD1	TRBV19	CASSLRQGAGTDTQYF
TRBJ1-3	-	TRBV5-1	CASSLGWEPGNTIYF
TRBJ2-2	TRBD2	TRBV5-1	CASSALADNTGELFF
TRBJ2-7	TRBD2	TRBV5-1	CASSLTGTRDYEQYF
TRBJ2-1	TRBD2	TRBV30	CAWMTWTRVLSEQFF
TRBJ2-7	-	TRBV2	CASSETRQVLWHEQYF
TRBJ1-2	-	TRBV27	CASSFAGKYYGYTF
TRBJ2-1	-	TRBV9	CASSRLGGGEQFF